This T cell receptor beta chain was sequenced for a study of read filtering for tumor transcriptome and immune sequencing. Whole-study context: The cohort had around 18 men and over eleven women aged roughly 45 to 90, mean about 70 years. After DNase treatment, RNA was made into whole-transcriptome libraries.

This CDR3 has 15 amino acids. This clonotype came up many times. From roughly 400 ng of RNA, a library with molecular barcoded alpha/delta and beta/gamma adaptors was made. A single record per CDR3 protein comes from TCRdb applying MiXCR to the reads. The sample gives tens of thousands of distinct CDR3 sequences, roughly 13% of which show up once; 6% to 8% is in the top ten. This chain joins TRBV21-1 and TRBJ2-1. TRBV21-1 is a pseudogene. The TCR comes from a donor aged 40 or over with multiple myeloma. The specimen sequenced was a population of CD138-negative cells sorted from bone marrow. The CDR3 region has the DNA TGTGCCAGCAGATTATGGGGGAGCTCCTACAATGAGCAGTTCTTC. Protein product: CASRLWGSSYNEQFF.